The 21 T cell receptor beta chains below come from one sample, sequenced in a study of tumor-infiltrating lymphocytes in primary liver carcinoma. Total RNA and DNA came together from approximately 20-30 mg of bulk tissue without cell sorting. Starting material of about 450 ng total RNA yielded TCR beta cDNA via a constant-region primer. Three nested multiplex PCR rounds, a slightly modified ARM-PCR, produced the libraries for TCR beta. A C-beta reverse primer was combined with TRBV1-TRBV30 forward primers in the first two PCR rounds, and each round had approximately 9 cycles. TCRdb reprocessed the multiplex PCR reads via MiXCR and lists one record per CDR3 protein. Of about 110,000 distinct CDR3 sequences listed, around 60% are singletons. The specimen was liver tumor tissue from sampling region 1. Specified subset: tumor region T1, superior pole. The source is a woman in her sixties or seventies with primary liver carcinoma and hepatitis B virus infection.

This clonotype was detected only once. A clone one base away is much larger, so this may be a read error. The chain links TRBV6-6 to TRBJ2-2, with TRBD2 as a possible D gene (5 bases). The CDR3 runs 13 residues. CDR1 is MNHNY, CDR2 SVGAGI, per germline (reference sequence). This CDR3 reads CASWHSNTGEQFF. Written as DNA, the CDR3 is TGTGCCAGCTGGCACAGCAACACCGGGGAGCAGTTTTTT.

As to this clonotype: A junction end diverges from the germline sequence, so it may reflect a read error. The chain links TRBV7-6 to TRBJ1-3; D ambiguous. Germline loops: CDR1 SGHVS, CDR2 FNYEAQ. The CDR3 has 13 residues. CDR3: CASSSHEGNTTYF. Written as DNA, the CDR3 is TGTGCCAGCAGCTCCCATGAGGGAAACACCACATATTTT.

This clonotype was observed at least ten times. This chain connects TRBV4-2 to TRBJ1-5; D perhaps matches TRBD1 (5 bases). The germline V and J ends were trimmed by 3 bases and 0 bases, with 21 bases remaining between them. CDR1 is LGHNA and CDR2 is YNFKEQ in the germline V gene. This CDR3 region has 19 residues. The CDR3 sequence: CASSQTAGKQDSSNQPQHF. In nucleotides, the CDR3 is TGTGCCAGCAGCCAGACAGCTGGAAAACAGGATTCTAGCAATCAGCCCCAGCATTTT.

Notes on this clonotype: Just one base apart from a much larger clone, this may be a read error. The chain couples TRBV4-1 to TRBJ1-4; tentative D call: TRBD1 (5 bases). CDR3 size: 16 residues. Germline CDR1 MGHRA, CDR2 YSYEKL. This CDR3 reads CAGSQVMTALNEKLFF. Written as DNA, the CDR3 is TGCGCCGGCAGCCAAGTTATGACAGCCCTGAATGAAAAACTGTTTTTT.

CDR3 sequence: CASILQGAWNEKLFF. DNA of the CDR3: TGTGCCAGCATCCTACAGGGGGCGTGGAATGAAAAACTGTTTTTT. The genes are TRBV7-9 and TRBJ1-4; 9 nucleotides agree with TRBD1. The germline CDR1 and CDR2 sequences are SEHNR and FQNEAQ (reference sequence). The CDR3 length is 15 residues. V shed 7 bases and J 5 bases; nucleotides not matched to a gene: 8.

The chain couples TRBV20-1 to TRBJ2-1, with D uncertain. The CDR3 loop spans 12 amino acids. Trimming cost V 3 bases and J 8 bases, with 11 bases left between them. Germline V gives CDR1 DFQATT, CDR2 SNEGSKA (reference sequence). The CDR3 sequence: CSASPVFHEQFF. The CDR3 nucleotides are TGCAGTGCTAGTCCCGTTTTCCATGAGCAGTTCTTC.

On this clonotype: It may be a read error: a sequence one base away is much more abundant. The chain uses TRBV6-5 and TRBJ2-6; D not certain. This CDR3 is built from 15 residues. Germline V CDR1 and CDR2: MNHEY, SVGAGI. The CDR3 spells CASSYVSSGTNVLTF. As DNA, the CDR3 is TGTGCCAGCAGTTACGTTTCTTCTGGGACCAACGTCCTGACTTTC.

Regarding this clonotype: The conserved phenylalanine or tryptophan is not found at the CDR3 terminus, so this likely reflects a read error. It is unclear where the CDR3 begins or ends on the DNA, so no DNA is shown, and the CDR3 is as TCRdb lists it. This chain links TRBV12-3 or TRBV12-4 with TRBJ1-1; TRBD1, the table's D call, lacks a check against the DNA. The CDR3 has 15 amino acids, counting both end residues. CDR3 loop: CASSVPGRGNTEASL.

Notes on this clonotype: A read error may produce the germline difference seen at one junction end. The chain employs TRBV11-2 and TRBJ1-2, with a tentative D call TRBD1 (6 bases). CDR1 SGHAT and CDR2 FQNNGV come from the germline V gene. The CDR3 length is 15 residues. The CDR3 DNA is TGTGCCAGCAGTTTAGACCCCGGGGGGCGATACGGCAACACCTTC. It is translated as CASSLDPGGRYGNTF. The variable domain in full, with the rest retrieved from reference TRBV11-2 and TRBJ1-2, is EAGVAQSPRYKIIEKRQSVAFWCNPISGHATLYWYQQILGQGPKLLIQFQNNGVVDDSQLPKDRFSAERLKGVDSTLKIQPAKLEDSAVYLCASSLDPGGRYGNTFGSGTRLTVV.

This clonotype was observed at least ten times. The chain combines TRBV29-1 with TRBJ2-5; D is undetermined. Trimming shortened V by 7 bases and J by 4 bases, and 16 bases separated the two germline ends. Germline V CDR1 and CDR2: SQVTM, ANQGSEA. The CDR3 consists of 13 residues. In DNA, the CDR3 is TGCAGCGCACCTCTTCTTGGTAGAGAGACCCAGTACTTC. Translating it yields CSAPLLGRETQYF.

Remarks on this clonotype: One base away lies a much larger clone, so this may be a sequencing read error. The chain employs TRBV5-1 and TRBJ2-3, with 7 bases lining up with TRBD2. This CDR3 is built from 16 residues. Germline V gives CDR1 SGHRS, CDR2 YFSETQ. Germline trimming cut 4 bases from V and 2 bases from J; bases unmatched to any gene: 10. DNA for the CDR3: TGCGCCAGCAGCCCCGGGACTAACGGCTTCACAGATACGCAGTATTTT. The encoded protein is CASSPGTNGFTDTQYF.

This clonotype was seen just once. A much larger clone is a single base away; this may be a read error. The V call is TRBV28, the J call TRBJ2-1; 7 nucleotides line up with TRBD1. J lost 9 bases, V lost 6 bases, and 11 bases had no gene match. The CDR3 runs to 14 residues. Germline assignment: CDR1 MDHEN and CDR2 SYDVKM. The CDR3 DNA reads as TGTGCCAGCAGAAGGACAGGTGGGTTTAGTGAGCAGTTCTTC. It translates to CASRRTGGFSEQFF.

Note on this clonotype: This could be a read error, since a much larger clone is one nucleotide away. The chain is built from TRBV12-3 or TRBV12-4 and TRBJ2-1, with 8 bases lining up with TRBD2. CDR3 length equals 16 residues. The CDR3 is CASSASPREVNNEHFF. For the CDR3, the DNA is TGTGCCAGCAGCGCCTCCCCGCGGGAGGTCAACAATGAGCACTTCTTC.

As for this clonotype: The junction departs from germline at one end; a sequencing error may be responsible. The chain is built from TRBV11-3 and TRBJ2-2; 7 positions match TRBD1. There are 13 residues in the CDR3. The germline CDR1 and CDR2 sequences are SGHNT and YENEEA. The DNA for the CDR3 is TGTGCCTGCAGCTTAGAGGGGGCCGGGCAGCTGTTTTTT. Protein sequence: CACSLEGAGQLFF.

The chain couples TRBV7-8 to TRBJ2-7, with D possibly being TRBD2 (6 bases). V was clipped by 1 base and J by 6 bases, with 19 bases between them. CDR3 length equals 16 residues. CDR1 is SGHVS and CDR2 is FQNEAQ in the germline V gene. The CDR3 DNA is TGTGCCAGCAGCTTAGTATTAGGGCGGGATGGAGGCGAGCAGTACTTC. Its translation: CASSLVLGRDGGEQYF.

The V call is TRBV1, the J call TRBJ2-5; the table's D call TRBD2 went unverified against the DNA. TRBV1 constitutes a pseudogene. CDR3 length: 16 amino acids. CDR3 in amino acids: CTSSQGWASHGETQYF. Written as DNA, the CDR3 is TGCACCAGCAGCCAAGGGTGGGCTAGCCATGGAGAGACCCAGTACTTC.

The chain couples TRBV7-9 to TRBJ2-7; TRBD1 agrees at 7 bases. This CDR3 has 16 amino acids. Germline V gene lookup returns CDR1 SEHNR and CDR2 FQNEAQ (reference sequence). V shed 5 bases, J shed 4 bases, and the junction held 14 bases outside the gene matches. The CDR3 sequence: CASSPWGQGVEYEQYF. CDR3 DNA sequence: TGTGCCAGCAGCCCCTGGGGTCAGGGGGTGGAGTACGAGCAGTACTTC.

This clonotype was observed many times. The CDR3 here is CASTAGTGLSGANVLTF. For the CDR3, the DNA is TGTGCCAGCACAGCCGGGACAGGGCTCTCTGGGGCCAACGTCCTGACTTTC. V and J are TRBV12-3 or TRBV12-4 and TRBJ2-6; 9 bases match TRBD1. V shed 7 bases, J shed 0 bases, and the junction held 7 bases outside the gene matches. The length of the CDR3 is 17 residues.

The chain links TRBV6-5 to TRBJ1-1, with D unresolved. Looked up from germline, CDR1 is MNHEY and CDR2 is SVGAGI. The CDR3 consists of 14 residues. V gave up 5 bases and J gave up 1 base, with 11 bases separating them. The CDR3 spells CASSPPHRNTEAFF. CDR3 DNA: TGTGCCAGCAGTCCGCCTCATAGGAACACTGAAGCTTTCTTT.

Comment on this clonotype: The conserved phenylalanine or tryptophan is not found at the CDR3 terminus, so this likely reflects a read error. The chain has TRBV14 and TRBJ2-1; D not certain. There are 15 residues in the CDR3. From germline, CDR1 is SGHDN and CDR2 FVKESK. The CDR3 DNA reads TGTCCCAGCAGTACCAATTCAATACTGGGGAATGAGCAGTTCTTA. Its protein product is CPSSTNSILGNEQFL.

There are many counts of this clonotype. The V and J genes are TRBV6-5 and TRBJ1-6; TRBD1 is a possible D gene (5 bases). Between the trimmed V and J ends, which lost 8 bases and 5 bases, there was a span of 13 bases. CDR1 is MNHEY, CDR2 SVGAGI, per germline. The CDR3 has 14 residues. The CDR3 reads CASPTVGDNSPLHF. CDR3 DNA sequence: TGTGCCAGCCCGACAGTAGGGGATAATTCACCCCTCCACTTT.